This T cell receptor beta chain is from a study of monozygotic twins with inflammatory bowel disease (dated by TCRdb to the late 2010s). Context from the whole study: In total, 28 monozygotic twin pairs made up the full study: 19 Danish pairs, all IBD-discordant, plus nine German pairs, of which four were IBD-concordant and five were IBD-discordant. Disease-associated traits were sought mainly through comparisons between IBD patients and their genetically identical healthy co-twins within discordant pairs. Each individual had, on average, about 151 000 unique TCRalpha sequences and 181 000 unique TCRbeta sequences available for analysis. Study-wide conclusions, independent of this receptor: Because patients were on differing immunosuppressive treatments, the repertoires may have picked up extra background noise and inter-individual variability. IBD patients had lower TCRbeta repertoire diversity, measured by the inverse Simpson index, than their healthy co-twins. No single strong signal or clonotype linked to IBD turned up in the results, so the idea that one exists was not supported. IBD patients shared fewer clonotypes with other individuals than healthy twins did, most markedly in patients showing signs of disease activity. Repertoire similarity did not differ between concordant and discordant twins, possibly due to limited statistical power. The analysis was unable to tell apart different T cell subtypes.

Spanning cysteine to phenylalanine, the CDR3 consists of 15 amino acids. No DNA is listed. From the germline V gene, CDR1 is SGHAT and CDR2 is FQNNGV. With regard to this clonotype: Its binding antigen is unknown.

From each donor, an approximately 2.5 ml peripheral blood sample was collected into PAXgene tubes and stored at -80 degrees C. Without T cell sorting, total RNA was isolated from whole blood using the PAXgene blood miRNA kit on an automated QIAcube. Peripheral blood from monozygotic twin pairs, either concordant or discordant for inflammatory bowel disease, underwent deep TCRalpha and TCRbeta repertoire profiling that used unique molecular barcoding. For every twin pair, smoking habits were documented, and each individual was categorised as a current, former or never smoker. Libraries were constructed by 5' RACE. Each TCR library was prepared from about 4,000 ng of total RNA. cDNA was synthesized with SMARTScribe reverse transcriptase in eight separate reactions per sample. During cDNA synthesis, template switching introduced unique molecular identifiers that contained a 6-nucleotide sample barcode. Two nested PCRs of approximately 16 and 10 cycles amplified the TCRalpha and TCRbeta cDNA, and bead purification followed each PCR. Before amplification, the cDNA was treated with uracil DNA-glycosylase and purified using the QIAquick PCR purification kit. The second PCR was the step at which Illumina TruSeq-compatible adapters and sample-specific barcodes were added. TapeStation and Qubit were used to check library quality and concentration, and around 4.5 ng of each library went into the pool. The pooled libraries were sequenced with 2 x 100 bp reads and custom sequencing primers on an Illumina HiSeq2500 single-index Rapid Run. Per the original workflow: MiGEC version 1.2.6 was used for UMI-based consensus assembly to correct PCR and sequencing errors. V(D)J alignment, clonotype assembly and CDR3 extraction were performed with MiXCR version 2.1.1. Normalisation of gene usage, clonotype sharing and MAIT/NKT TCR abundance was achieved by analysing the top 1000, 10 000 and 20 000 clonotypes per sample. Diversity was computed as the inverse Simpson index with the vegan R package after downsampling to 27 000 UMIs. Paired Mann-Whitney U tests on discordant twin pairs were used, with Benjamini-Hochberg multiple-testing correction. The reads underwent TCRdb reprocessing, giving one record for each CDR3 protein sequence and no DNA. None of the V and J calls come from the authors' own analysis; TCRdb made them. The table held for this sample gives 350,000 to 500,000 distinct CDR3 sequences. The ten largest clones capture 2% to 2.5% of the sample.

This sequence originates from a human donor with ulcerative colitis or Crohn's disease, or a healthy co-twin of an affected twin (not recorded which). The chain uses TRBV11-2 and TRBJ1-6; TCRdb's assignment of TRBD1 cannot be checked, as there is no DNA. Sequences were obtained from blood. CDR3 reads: CASSLSARENSPLHF.